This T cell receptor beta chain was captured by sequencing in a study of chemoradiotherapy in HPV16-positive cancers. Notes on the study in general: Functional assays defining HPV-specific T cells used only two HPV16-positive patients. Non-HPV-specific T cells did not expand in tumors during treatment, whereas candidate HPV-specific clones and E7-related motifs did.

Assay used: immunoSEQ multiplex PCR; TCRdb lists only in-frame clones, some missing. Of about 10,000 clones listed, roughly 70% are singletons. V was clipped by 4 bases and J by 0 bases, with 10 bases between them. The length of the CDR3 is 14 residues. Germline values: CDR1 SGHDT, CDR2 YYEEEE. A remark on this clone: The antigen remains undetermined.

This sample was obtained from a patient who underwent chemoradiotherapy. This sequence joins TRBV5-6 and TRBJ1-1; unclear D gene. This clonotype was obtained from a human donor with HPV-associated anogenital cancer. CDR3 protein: CASSEDLMNTEAFF. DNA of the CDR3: TGTGCCAGCAGCGAGGATTTGATGAACACTGAAGCTTTCTTT.